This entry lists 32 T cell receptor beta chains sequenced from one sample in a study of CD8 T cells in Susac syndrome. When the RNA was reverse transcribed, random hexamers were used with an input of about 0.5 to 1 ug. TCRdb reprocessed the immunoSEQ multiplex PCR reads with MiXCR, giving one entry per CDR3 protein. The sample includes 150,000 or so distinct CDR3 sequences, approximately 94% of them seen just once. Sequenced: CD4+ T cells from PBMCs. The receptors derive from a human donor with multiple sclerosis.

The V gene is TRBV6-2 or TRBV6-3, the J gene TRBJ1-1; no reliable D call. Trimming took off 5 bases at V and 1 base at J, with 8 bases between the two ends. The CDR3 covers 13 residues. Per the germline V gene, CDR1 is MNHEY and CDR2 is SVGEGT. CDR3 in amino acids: CASSRRENTEAFF. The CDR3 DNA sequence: TGTGCCAGCAGTCGTAGAGAGAACACTGAAGCTTTCTTT.

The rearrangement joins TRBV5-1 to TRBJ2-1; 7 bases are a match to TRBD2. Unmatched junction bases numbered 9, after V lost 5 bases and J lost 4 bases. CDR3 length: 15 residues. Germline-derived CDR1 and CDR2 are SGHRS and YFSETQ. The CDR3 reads CASRPTGGSYNEQFF. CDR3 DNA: TGCGCCAGCAGACCCACCGGCGGGAGTTACAATGAGCAGTTCTTC.

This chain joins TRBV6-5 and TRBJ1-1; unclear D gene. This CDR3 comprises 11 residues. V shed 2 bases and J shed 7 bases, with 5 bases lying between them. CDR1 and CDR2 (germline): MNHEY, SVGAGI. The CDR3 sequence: CASSYKDEAFF. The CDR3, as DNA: TGTGCCAGCAGTTACAAGGATGAAGCTTTCTTT.

The CDR3 protein is CASSDLRGVETQYF. In DNA, the CDR3 is TGTGCCAGCAGCGACTTGAGGGGCGTGGAGACCCAGTACTTC. V usage is TRBV9 and J usage is TRBJ2-5; D possibly uses TRBD1 or TRBD2 (5 bases each). The CDR3 is 14 amino acids. V gave up 3 bases and J gave up 5 bases, with 14 bases separating them. CDR1 and CDR2 from the germline V gene are SGDLS and YYNGEE.

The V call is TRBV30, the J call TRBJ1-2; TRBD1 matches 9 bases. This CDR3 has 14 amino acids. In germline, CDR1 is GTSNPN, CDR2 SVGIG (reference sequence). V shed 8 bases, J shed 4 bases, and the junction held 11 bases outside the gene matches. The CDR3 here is CARRDRDSGYGYTF. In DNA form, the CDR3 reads TGTGCCCGCCGGGACAGGGACAGTGGCTATGGCTACACCTTC.

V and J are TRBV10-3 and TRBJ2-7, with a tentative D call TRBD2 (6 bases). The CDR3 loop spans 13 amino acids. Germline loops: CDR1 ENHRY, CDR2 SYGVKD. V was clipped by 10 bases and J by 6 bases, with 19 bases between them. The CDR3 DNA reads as TGTGCCAGCTCGGGAGCTAGCAAGAGCGAGCAGTACTTC. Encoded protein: CASSGASKSEQYF.

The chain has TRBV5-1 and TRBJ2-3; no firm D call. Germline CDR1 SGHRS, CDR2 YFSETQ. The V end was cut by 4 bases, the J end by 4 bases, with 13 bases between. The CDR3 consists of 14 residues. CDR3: CASSGGRLADTQYF. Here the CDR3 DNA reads TGCGCCAGCAGCGGCGGCCGCTTAGCAGATACGCAGTATTTT.

CDR3 residues: CASSLALNTQYF. CDR3 nucleotides: TGTGCCAGCAGCTTAGCGCTTAATACGCAGTATTTT. This chain connects TRBV7-2 to TRBJ2-3; no firm D call. CDR1 is SGHTA, CDR2 FQGNSA, per germline. V was shortened by 0 bases and J by 7 bases, with 5 bases between the two germline ends. The CDR3 spans 12 residues.

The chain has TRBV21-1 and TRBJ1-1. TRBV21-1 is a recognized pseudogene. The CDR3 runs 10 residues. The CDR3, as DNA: TGTGCCAGCGAGACTACGGAAGCTTTCTTT. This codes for CASETTEAFF.

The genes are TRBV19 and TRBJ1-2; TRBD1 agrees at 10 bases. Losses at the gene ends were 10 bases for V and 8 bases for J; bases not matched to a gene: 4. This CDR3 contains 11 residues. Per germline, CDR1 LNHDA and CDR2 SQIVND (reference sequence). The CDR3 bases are TGTGCCACCAGGACAGGGGGAGGCTACACCTTC. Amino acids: CATRTGGGYTF.

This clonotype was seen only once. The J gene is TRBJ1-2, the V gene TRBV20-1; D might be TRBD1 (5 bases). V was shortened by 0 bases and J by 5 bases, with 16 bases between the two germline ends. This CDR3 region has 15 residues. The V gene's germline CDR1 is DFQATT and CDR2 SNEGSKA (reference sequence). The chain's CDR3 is CSARDLVAGGYGYTF. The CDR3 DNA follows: TGCAGTGCTAGAGATCTAGTCGCCGGGGGTTATGGCTACACCTTC.

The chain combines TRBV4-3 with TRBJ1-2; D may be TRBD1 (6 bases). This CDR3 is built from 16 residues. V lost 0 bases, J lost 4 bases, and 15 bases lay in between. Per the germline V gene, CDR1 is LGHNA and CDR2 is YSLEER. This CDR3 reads CASSQDRGASGYGYTF. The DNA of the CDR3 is TGCGCCAGCAGCCAAGATCGGGGGGCAAGTGGCTATGGCTACACCTTC.

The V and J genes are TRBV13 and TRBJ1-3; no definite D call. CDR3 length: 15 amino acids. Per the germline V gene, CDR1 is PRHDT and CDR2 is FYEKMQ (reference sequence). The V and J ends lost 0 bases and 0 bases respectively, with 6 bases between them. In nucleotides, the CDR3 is TGTGCCAGCAGCTTAGGCCCTGTCTCTGGAAACACCATATATTTT. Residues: CASSLGPVSGNTIYF.

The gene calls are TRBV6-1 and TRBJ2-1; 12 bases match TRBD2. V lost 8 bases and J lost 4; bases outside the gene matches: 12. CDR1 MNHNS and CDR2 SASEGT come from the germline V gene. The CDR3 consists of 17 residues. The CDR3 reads CASWPRRTSGIYNEQFF. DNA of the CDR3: TGTGCCAGCTGGCCCCGGCGGACTAGCGGGATATACAATGAGCAGTTCTTC.

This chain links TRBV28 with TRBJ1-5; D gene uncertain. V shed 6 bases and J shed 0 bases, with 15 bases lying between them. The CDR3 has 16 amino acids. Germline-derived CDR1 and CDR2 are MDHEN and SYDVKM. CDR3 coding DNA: TGTGCCAGCAGGTCAGTGGACCGATATAGCAATCAGCCCCAGCATTTT. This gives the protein CASRSVDRYSNQPQHF.

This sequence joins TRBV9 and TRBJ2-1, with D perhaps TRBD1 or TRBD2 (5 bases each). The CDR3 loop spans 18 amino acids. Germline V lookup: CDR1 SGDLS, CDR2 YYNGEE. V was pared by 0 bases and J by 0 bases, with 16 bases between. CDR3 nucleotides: TGTGCCAGCAGCGTAGGGGGGTTGGGCGGAAGCTCCTACAATGAGCAGTTCTTC. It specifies CASSVGGLGGSSYNEQFF.

CDR3 DNA: TGTGCCACCAGTGATGCGGTAACCCCCGGGGAGCTGTTTTTT. This codes for CATSDAVTPGELFF. The chain couples TRBV24-1 to TRBJ2-2; D call uncertain. This CDR3 region has 14 residues. In germline, CDR1 is KGHDR, CDR2 SFDVKD. The V gene lost 3 bases and the J gene lost 6 bases, with 10 bases spanning the gap.

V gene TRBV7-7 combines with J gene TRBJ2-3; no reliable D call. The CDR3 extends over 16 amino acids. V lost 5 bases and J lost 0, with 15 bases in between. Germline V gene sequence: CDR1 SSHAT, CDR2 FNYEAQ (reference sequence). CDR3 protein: CASSPTYHRSTDTQYF. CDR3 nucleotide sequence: TGTGCCAGCAGCCCTACTTACCACCGAAGCACAGATACGCAGTATTTT.

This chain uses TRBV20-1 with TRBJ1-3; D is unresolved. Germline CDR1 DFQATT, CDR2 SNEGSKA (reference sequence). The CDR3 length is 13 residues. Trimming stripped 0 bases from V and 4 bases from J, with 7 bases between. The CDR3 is CSARDSYGNTIYF. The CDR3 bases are TGCAGTGCTAGAGATTCTTACGGAAACACCATATATTTT.

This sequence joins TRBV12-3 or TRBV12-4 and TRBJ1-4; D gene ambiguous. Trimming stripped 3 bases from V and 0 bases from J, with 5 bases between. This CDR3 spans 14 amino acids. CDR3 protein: CASSLTPTNEKLFF. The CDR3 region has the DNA TGTGCCAGCAGTTTGACCCCAACTAATGAAAAACTGTTTTTT.

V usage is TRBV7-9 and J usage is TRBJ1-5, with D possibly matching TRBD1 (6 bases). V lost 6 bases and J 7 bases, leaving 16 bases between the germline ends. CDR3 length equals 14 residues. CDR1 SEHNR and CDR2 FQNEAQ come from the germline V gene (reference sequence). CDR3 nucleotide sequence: TGTGCCAGCAGTTCTCGGGGGCCCGAGCAGCCCCAGCATTTT. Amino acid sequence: CASSSRGPEQPQHF.

The DNA for the CDR3 is TGTGCCATCAGTGAGCGAGATGAGGGATTCGACGAGCAGTACTTC. This codes for CAISERDEGFDEQYF. The chain combines TRBV10-3 with TRBJ2-7; D may be TRBD2 (5 bases). This CDR3 contains 15 residues. Per the germline V gene, CDR1 is ENHRY and CDR2 is SYGVKD. Trimming removed 2 bases at V and 5 bases at J, with 16 bases between.

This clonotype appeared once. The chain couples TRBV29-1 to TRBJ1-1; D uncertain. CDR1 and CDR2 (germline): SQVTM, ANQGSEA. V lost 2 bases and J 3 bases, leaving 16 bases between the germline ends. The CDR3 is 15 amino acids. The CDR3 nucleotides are TGCAGCGTTGAAAAGGACCCATCTTCCGACACTGAAGCTTTCTTT. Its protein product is CSVEKDPSSDTEAFF. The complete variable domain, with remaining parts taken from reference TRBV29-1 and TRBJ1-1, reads SAVISQKPSRDICQRGTSLTIQCQVDSQVTMMFWYRQQPGQSLTLIATANQGSEATYESGFVIDKFPISRPNLTFSTLTVSNMSPEDSSIYLCSVEKDPSSDTEAFFGQGTRLTVV.

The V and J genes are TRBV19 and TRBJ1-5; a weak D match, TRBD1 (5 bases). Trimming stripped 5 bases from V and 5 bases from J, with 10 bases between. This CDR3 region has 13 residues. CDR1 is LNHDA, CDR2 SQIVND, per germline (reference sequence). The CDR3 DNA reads TGTGCCAGTAGTGGGACTGGGGATCAGCCCCAGCATTTT. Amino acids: CASSGTGDQPQHF.

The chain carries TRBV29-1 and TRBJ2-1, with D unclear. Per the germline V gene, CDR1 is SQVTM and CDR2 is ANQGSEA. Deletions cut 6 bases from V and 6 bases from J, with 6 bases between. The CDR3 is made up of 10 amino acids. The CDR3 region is CSVASNEQFF. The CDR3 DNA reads TGCAGCGTCGCCTCCAATGAGCAGTTCTTC.

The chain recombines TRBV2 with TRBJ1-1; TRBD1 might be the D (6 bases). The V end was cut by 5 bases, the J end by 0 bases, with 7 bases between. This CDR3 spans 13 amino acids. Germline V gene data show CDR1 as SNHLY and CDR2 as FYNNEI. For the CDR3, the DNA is TGTGCCAGCAGTCGGGACATGAACACTGAAGCTTTCTTT. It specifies CASSRDMNTEAFF.

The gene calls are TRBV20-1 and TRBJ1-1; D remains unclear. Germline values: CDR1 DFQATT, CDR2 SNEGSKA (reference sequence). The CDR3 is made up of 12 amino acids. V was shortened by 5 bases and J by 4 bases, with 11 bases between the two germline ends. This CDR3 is CSAQDGSTEAFF. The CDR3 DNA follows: TGCAGTGCTCAGGACGGGTCCACTGAAGCTTTCTTT.

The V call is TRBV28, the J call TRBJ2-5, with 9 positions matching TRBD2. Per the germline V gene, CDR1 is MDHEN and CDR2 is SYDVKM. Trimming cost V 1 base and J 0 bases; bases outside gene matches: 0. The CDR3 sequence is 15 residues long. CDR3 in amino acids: CASSLSSGDQETQYF. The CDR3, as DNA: TGTGCCAGCAGTTTATCTAGCGGGGACCAAGAGACCCAGTACTTC.

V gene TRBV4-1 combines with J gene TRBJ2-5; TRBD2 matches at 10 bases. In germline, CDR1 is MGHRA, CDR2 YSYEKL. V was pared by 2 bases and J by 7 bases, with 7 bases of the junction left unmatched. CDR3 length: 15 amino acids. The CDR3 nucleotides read TGCGCCAGCAGCCAACTAGCGGGAGTTGAGGGGACCCAGTACTTC. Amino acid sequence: CASSQLAGVEGTQYF.

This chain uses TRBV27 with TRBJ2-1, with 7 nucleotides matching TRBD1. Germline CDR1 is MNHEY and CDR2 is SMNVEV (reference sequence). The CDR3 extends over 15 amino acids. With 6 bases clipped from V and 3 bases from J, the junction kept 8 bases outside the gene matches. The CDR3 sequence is CASSLKGGGYNEQFF. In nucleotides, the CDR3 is TGTGCCAGCAGCCTTAAAGGGGGCGGCTACAATGAGCAGTTCTTC.

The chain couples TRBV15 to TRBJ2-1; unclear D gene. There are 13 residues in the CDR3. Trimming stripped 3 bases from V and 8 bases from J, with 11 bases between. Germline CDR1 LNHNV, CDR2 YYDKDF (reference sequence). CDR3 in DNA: TGTGCCACCAGCAGCGGGCCCTTGGATGAGCAGTTCTTC. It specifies CATSSGPLDEQFF. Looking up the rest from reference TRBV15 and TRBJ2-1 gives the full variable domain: DAMVIQNPRYQVTQFGKPVTLSCSQTLNHNVMYWYQQKSSQAPKLLFHYYDKDFNNEADTPDNFQSRRPNTSFCFLDIRSPGLGDTAMYLCATSSGPLDEQFFGPGTRLTVL.

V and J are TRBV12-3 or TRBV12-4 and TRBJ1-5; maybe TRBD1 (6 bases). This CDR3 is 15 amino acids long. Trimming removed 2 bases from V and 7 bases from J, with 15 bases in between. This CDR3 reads CASSLTGTLRQPQHF. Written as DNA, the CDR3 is TGTGCCAGCAGTTTAACAGGGACCCTCCGGCAGCCCCAGCATTTT.